This TCR beta chain was identified during a study of blood T cell repertoires in COVID-19. Measured with immunoSEQ multiplex PCR; TCRdb has only the in-frame clones, and not every one. The sample has about 280,000 clones; around 90% are singletons. V was pared by 5 bases and J by 0 bases, with 14 bases between. This CDR3 contains 15 residues. Germline V gene data show CDR1 as LNHDA and CDR2 as SQIVND (reference sequence). The chain carries TRBV19 and TRBJ2-7, with TRBD2 as a possible D gene (7 bases). Sequenced input: peripheral blood. This TCR was recovered from a young man with active or convalescent COVID-19. CDR3 protein: CASSPTGGVSYEQYF. In nucleotides, the CDR3 is TGTGCCAGTAGTCCGACGGGGGGCGTCTCCTACGAGCAGTACTTC. Using reference TRBV19 and TRBJ2-7 for the parts outside the CDR3, the full variable domain is DGGITQSPKYLFRKEGQNVTLSCEQNLNHDAMYWYRQDPGQGLRLIYYSQIVNDFQKGDIAEGYSVSREKKESFPLTVTSAQKNPTAFYLCASSPTGGVSYEQYFGPGTRLTVT.